Below are 31 T cell receptor beta chains sequenced from a single sample in a study of blood T cell repertoires in COVID-19. The table came from immunoSEQ multiplex PCR; TCRdb's copy has only in-frame clones and leaves some out. The data show about 200,000 clones, roughly nine tenths seen once. Sequenced: peripheral blood. These receptors all come from a woman in her forties or fifties with COVID-19, enrolled during active disease.

This clone showed up just once. The chain is built from TRBV19 and TRBJ2-5; TRBD1 is a possible D gene (6 bases). The V end was cut by 6 bases, the J end by 2 bases, with 19 bases between. This CDR3 is built from 16 residues. The germline V gene has CDR1 LNHDA and CDR2 SQIVND (reference sequence). Written as DNA, the CDR3 is TGTGCCAGTAGCAGAGGGACCGGGACACAACAAGAGACCCAGTACTTC. It encodes CASSRGTGTQQETQYF.

The chain uses TRBV4-1 and TRBJ1-2; a possible D gene is TRBD1 (5 bases). Per the germline V gene, CDR1 is MGHRA and CDR2 is YSYEKL. This CDR3 has 19 residues. With 6 bases removed from V and 4 bases from J, the gap between germline ends came to 30 bases. The CDR3 nucleotides are TGCGCCAGCAGTTCGCCGGGACTACGAGGGGCGGTTTCCATCTATGGCTACACCTTC. Translating gives CASSSPGLRGAVSIYGYTF.

CDR3 loop: CAWSVLAGGRGTDTQYF. The CDR3 nucleotides read TGTGCCTGGAGTGTACTAGCGGGGGGCCGGGGCACAGATACGCAGTATTTT. The genes are TRBV30 and TRBJ2-3; 12 positions match TRBD2. CDR3 size: 17 residues. In germline, CDR1 is GTSNPN, CDR2 SVGIG (reference sequence). The ends lost 0 bases at V and 1 base at J; junction bases unmatched: 5.

The chain links TRBV27 to TRBJ2-7, with D maybe TRBD1 (5 bases). The CDR3 runs 14 residues. CDR1 and CDR2 (germline): MNHEY, SMNVEV (reference sequence). Trimming took 0 bases from V and 5 from J, leaving 11 bases between them. CDR3 DNA sequence: TGTGCCAGCAGTTTATCACAGGTTTGGGACGAGCAGTACTTC. Its protein product is CASSLSQVWDEQYF.

V usage is TRBV5-1 and J usage is TRBJ2-5; perhaps TRBD1 as D (7 bases). V shed 4 bases and J shed 4 bases, with 14 bases lying between them. Germline CDR1 and CDR2: SGHRS and YFSETQ. This CDR3 has 14 residues. For the CDR3, the DNA is TGCGCCAGCAGCCGAGGCGGGGACAGAGAGACCCAGTACTTC. It yields the protein CASSRGGDRETQYF.

The chain employs TRBV12-2 and TRBJ2-3; the table names TRBD2, a call not compared with the DNA. TRBV12-2 is labeled a pseudogene. The CDR3 consists of 9 residues. The CDR3 DNA reads TGTGCACGGAGGGGGGGCAAGGGTTTT. As protein: CARRGGKGF.

This clone was seen a single time. The J gene is TRBJ1-6, the V gene TRBV6-5, with 8 bases identical to TRBD1. Germline V gene sequence: CDR1 MNHEY, CDR2 SVGAGI. The ends lost 6 bases at V and 7 bases at J; junction bases unmatched: 5. The CDR3 extends over 14 amino acids. This CDR3 is CASSTDRVNSPLHF. CDR3 nucleotides: TGTGCCAGCAGCACGGACAGGGTAAATTCACCCCTCCACTTT.

This clone was seen a few times. The chain recombines TRBV4-2 with TRBJ2-7, with 10 bases aligning to TRBD2. J was trimmed by 5 bases and V by 2 bases; bases with no gene match: 3. Germline V gene data show CDR1 as LGHNA and CDR2 as YNFKEQ. CDR3 size: 14 residues. The CDR3: CASSQTGTSDEQYF. The CDR3, as DNA: TGTGCCAGCAGCCAAACCGGGACTAGCGACGAGCAGTACTTC.

This chain uses TRBV15 with TRBJ1-2, with TRBD1 identical over 9 bases. This CDR3 comprises 18 residues. In germline, CDR1 is LNHNV, CDR2 YYDKDF (reference sequence). V lost 0 bases to trimming and J lost 2 bases; unmatched junction nucleotides: 10. Written as DNA, the CDR3 is TGTGCCACCAGCAGAGATTACGGGACAGGGAGTGGGAACTATGGCTACACCTTC. It translates to CATSRDYGTGSGNYGYTF.

This clone occurred once. The CDR3: CAWTGQGNEKLFF. In DNA, the CDR3 is TGTGCCTGGACGGGACAGGGGAATGAAAAACTGTTTTTT. The J gene is TRBJ1-4, the V gene TRBV30, with 10 bases matching TRBD1. Germline V gene data show CDR1 as GTSNPN and CDR2 as SVGIG (reference sequence). CDR3 length equals 13 residues. With 4 bases clipped from V and 5 bases from J, the junction kept 1 base outside the gene matches. The variable domain in full, completed from reference TRBV30 and TRBJ1-4, reads SQTIHQWPATLVQPVGSPLSLECTVEGTSNPNLYWYRQAAGRGLQLLFYSVGIGQISSEVPQNLSASRPQDRQFILSSKKLLLSDSGFYLCAWTGQGNEKLFFGSGTQLSVL.

This chain links TRBV7-8 with TRBJ1-1; D uncertain. The CDR3 spans 16 residues. CDR1 is SGHVS and CDR2 is FQNEAQ in the germline V gene. V lost 4 bases to trimming and J lost 1 base, with 16 bases between them. The CDR3 DNA reads TGTGCCAGCAGCTCAGAGCGGGAGTTGGGGAACACTGAAGCTTTCTTT. The encoded protein is CASSSERELGNTEAFF. Looking up the rest from reference TRBV7-8 and TRBJ1-1 gives the full variable domain: GAGVSQSPRYKVAKRGQDVALRCDPISGHVSLFWYQQALGQGPEFLTYFQNEAQLDKSGLPSDRFFAERPEGSVSTLKIQRTQQEDSAVYLCASSSERELGNTEAFFGQGTRLTVV.

V gene TRBV27 combines with J gene TRBJ1-1; D is perhaps TRBD1 (5 bases). V was shortened by 3 bases and J by 7 bases, with 12 bases between the two germline ends. This CDR3 spans 13 amino acids. CDR1 and CDR2 from the germline V gene are MNHEY and SMNVEV (reference sequence). In DNA, the CDR3 is TGTGCCAGCAGTTTTCGGCAGGGTAATGAAGCTTTCTTT. Protein sequence: CASSFRQGNEAFF.

The J gene is TRBJ1-1, the V gene TRBV14; no definite D call. Trimming stripped 0 bases from V and 5 bases from J, with 7 bases between. Looked up from germline, CDR1 is SGHDN and CDR2 is FVKESK. The CDR3 consists of 13 residues. CDR3 nucleotide sequence: TGTGCCAGCAGCCAAGAAAGGAGAACTGAAGCTTTCTTT. Its protein product is CASSQERRTEAFF.

CDR3: CASRKGASTGELFF. The CDR3 coding sequence is TGTGCCAGTAGGAAGGGGGCAAGCACCGGGGAGCTGTTTTTT. The chain joins TRBV19 to TRBJ2-2, with TRBD1 matching 7 bases. The CDR3 consists of 14 residues. Unmatched junction bases numbered 5, after V lost 6 bases and J lost 4 bases. The V gene's germline CDR1 is LNHDA and CDR2 SQIVND (reference sequence).

V gene TRBV4-1 combines with J gene TRBJ1-1; D is undetermined. In germline, CDR1 is MGHRA, CDR2 YSYEKL. V was pared by 0 bases and J by 5 bases, with 19 bases between. The CDR3 totals 17 residues. In DNA, the CDR3 is TGCGCCAGCAGCCAAGATCGACGGAGGGCAGGAGGGACTGAAGCTTTCTTT. Residues: CASSQDRRRAGGTEAFF.

The J gene is TRBJ2-7, the V gene TRBV7-8; maybe TRBD1 (7 bases). There are 14 residues in the CDR3. Germline CDR1 SGHVS, CDR2 FQNEAQ. V lost 5 bases and J lost 1, with 12 bases in between. The CDR3 nucleotides are TGTGCCAGCAGCCTCAGGGGGGCGTCCTACGAGCAGTACGTC. This translates into CASSLRGASYEQYV.

The rearrangement uses TRBV19 and TRBJ1-1, with D maybe TRBD1 (6 bases). CDR3 length equals 11 residues. V was shortened by 10 bases and J by 11 bases, with 17 bases between the two germline ends. Looked up from germline, CDR1 is LNHDA and CDR2 is SQIVND (reference sequence). In nucleotides, the CDR3 is TGTGCCACAGAAACCGGGACACGGGCTTTCTTT. Translation gives CATETGTRAFF.

The chain combines TRBV5-8 with TRBJ2-3, with D perhaps TRBD2 (5 bases). The germline V gene has CDR1 SGHTS and CDR2 YDEGEE. The length of the CDR3 is 14 residues. With 1 base removed from V and 5 bases from J, the gap between germline ends came to 11 bases. DNA of the CDR3: TGTGCCAGCAGCTTGCGGGGAAAAGGAGATACGCAGTATTTT. Its protein is CASSLRGKGDTQYF.

V and J are TRBV4-2 and TRBJ1-1; 11 bases match TRBD1. The V gene end was trimmed by 4 bases and the J gene end by 3 bases; junction bases not matched to a gene: 10. This CDR3 comprises 17 residues. CDR1 is LGHNA, CDR2 YNFKEQ, per germline. CDR3 bases: TGTGCCAGCAGCCTACGGACAGGGGGCGTTATCGACACTGAAGCTTTCTTT. It specifies CASSLRTGGVIDTEAFF.

This clone was seen once. The J gene is TRBJ2-1, the V gene TRBV14, with D tentatively TRBD1 (5 bases). V lost 4 bases and J lost 2, with 18 bases in between. The CDR3 runs to 17 residues. Germline CDR1 reads SGHDN; CDR2 reads FVKESK. CDR3 DNA sequence: TGTGCCAGCAGCCCTCCTTTTGGGGCAGCGACCTACAATGAGCAGTTCTTC. Amino acids: CASSPPFGAATYNEQFF.

The chain joins TRBV5-1 to TRBJ1-2; 7 bases match TRBD1. Germline V CDR1 and CDR2: SGHRS, YFSETQ. This CDR3 has 13 amino acids. The J segment lost 8 bases and the V segment lost 2 bases, leaving 6 bases of the junction unmatched. CDR3 nucleotide sequence: TGCGCCAGCAGCTTCGACAGGGTCGGGGGCTACACCTTC. Translation gives CASSFDRVGGYTF.

This chain joins TRBV28 and TRBJ2-7; TRBD1 aligns across 8 bases. The V gene's germline CDR1 is MDHEN and CDR2 SYDVKM. The CDR3 runs to 12 residues. The V and J ends lost 4 bases and 5 bases, in that order; junction bases with no gene match: 1. The CDR3 loop is CASSWTGNEQYF. The CDR3 DNA reads TGTGCCAGCAGTTGGACAGGGAACGAGCAGTACTTC.

DNA for the CDR3: TGTGCCAGCAGCTTCGGGTTTACTGGGGCCAACGTCCTGACTTTC. It specifies CASSFGFTGANVLTF. The chain recombines TRBV7-8 with TRBJ2-6; no reliable D call. Trimming pared 3 bases from V and 2 bases from J, leaving 8 bases between. This CDR3 spans 15 amino acids. Germline V gene lookup returns CDR1 SGHVS and CDR2 FQNEAQ.

This clone was detected once. CDR3 DNA: TGTGCCACCAGTGATCCTGTGAACGGGAAGGGTGAAGCTTTCTTT. Its translation: CATSDPVNGKGEAFF. V and J are TRBV24-1 and TRBJ1-1, with unresolved D. The CDR3 length is 15 residues. V was cut by 3 bases and J by 7 bases, with 17 bases left in between. The germline gives CDR1 KGHDR, CDR2 SFDVKD.

V usage is TRBV9 and J usage is TRBJ2-7; D gene unclear. Germline CDR1 is SGDLS and CDR2 is YYNGEE. The CDR3 runs to 14 residues. The V end was cut by 0 bases, the J end by 0 bases, with 7 bases between. As DNA, the CDR3 is TGTGCCAGCAGCGTAGGTCTCGGCTCCTACGAGCAGTACTTC. This translates into CASSVGLGSYEQYF.

The chain uses TRBV6-1 and TRBJ2-3; 14 nucleotides align to TRBD2. The CDR3 runs to 16 residues. Germline CDR1 and CDR2: MNHNS and SASEGT. Losses at the gene ends were 1 base for V and 6 bases for J; bases not matched to a gene: 3. CDR3 in DNA: TGTGCCAGCAGTGAAGGGACTAGCGGGGGGTGGGATACGCAGTATTTT. Amino acid sequence: CASSEGTSGGWDTQYF.

The chain carries TRBV11-2 and TRBJ2-3; TRBD2 matches at 7 bases. Germline loops: CDR1 SGHAT, CDR2 FQNNGV. CDR3 size: 17 residues. Losses at the gene ends were 5 bases for V and 4 bases for J; bases not matched to a gene: 15. In DNA, the CDR3 is TGTGCCAGCAGCCAAAACGGGGGGAATCAACCGTCAGATACGCAGTATTTT. Translated, it gives CASSQNGGNQPSDTQYF.

The J gene is TRBJ2-7, the V gene TRBV7-9; the D gene is possibly TRBD1 (8 bases). This CDR3 is 15 amino acids long. Germline CDR1 reads SEHNR; CDR2 reads FQNEAQ (reference sequence). Trimming pared 5 bases from V and 4 bases from J, leaving 18 bases between. The CDR3 reads CASSLWTGRAYEQYF. For the CDR3, the DNA is TGTGCCAGCAGCCTCTGGACAGGGAGGGCGTACGAGCAGTACTTC.

The gene calls are TRBV12-5 and TRBJ2-7; 9 bases are shared with TRBD1. This CDR3 is 14 amino acids long. Germline loops: CDR1 LGHNT, CDR2 FRNRAP. With V trimmed by 6 bases and J by 4 bases, 7 bases remained unmatched. As DNA, the CDR3 is TGTGCTAGTGGACAAACGACAGGGGGGTACGAGCAGTACTTC. Amino acid sequence: CASGQTTGGYEQYF.

The chain combines TRBV30 with TRBJ1-2; D gene ambiguous. Trimming pared 2 bases from V and 5 bases from J, leaving 9 bases between. The CDR3 totals 12 residues. The germline gives CDR1 GTSNPN, CDR2 SVGIG (reference sequence). DNA of the CDR3: TGTGCCTGGAGTCCCTCGGTTTATGGCTACACCTTC. Translated, it gives CAWSPSVYGYTF.

The rearrangement uses TRBV10-3 and TRBJ2-2; weak D call: TRBD1 (6 bases). The CDR3 sequence is 15 residues long. V lost 10 bases and J 4 bases, leaving 19 bases between the germline ends. Per the germline V gene, CDR1 is ENHRY and CDR2 is SYGVKD. CDR3 coding DNA: TGTGCCACCATTGATGGCAGGGGAGTCACCGGGGAGCTGTTTTTT. It yields the protein CATIDGRGVTGELFF.